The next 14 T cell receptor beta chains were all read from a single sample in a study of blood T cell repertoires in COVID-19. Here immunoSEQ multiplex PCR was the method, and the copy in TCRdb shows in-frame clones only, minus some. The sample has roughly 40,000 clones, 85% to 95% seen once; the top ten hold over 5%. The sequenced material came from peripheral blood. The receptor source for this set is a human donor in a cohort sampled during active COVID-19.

CDR3 nucleotide sequence: TGTGCCAGCAGCTTGGTGCGGGGGGGCCCGGAAGAGCAGTACTTC. Its protein is CASSLVRGGPEEQYF. V is TRBV5-6 and J is TRBJ2-7; 9 bases agree with TRBD2. V shed 0 bases and J 7 bases; nucleotides not matched to a gene: 8. Germline lookup yields CDR1 SGHDT and CDR2 YYEEEE. This CDR3 spans 15 amino acids. Drawing the rest from reference TRBV5-6 and TRBJ2-7, the complete variable domain is DAGVTQSPTHLIKTRGQQVTLRCSPKSGHDTVSWYQQALGQGPQFIFQYYEEEERQRGNFPDRFSGHQFPNYSSELNVNALLLGDSALYLCASSLVRGGPEEQYFGPGTRLTVT.

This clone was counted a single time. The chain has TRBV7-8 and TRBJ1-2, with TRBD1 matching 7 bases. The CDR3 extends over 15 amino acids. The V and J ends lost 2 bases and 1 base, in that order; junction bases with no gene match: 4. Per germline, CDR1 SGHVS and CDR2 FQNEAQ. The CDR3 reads CASSLRDSLNYGYTF. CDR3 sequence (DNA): TGTGCCAGCAGCTTACGGGACAGCCTTAACTATGGCTACACCTTC.

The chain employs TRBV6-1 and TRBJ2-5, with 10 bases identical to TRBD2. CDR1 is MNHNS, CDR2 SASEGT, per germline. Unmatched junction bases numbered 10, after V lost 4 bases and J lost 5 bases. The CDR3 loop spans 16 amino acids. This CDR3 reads CASSGLAGVLVETQYF. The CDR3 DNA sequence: TGTGCCAGCAGTGGTCTAGCGGGAGTATTAGTGGAGACCCAGTACTTC.

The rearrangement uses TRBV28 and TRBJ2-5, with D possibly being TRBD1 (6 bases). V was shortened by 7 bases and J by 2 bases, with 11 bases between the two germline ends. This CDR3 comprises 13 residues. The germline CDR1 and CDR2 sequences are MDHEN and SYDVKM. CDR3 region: CASNPTGQETQYF. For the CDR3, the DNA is TGTGCCAGCAACCCTACAGGGCAAGAGACCCAGTACTTC.

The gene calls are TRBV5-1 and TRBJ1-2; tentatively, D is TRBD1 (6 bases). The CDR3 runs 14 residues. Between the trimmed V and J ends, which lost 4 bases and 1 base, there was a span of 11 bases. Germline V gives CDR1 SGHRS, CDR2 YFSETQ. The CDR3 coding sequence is TGCGCCAGCAGCCCGGACAGACGTAACTATGGCTACACCTTC. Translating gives CASSPDRRNYGYTF.

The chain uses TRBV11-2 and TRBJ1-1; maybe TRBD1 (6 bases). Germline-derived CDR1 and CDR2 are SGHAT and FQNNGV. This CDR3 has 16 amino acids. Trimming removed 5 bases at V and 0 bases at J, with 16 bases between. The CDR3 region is CASSPIGGGLNTEAFF. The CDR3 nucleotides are TGTGCCAGCAGCCCGATAGGGGGAGGGTTGAACACTGAAGCTTTCTTT.

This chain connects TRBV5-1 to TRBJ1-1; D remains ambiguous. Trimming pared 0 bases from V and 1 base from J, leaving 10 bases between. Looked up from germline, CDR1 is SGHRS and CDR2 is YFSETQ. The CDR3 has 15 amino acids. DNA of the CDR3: TGCGCCAGCAGCTTGGGACTCATTGGGAACACTGAAGCTTTCTTT. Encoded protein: CASSLGLIGNTEAFF.

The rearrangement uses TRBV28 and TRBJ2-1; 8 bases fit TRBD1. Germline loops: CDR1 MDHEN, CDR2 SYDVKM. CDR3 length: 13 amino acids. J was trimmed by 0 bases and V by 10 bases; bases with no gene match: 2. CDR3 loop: CATGQGSYNEQFF. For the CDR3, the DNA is TGTGCCACCGGACAGGGCTCCTACAATGAGCAGTTCTTC.

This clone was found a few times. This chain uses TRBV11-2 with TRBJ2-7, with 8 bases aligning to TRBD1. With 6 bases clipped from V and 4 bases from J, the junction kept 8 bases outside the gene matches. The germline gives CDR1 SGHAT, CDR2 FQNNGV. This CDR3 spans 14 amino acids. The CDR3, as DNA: TGTGCCAGCAGTCACAACAGGGGGAAGTACGAGCAGTACTTC. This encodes CASSHNRGKYEQYF.

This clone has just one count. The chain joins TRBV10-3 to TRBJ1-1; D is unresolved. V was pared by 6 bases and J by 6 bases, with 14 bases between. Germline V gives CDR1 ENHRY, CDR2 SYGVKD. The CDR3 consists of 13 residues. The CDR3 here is CAISPGYSSEAFF. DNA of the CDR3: TGTGCCATCAGCCCGGGTTACTCATCTGAAGCTTTCTTT.

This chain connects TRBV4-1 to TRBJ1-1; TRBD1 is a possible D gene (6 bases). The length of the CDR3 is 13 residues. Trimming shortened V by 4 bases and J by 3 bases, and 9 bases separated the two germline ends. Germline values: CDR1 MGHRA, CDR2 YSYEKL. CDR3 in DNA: TGCGCCAGCAGCCCGGACAGAGACACTGAAGCTTTCTTT. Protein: CASSPDRDTEAFF.

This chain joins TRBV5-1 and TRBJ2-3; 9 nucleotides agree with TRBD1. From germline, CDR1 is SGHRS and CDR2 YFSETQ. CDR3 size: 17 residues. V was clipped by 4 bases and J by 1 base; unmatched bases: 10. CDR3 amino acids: CASSIPTGGGGTDTQYF. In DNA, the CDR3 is TGCGCCAGCAGCATCCCGACAGGGGGGGGCGGCACAGATACGCAGTATTTT. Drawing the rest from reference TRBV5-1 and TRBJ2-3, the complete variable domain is KAGVTQTPRYLIKTRGQQVTLSCSPISGHRSVSWYQQTPGQGLQFLFEYFSETQRNKGNFPGRFSGRQFSNSRSEMNVSTLELGDSALYLCASSIPTGGGGTDTQYFGPGTRLTVL.

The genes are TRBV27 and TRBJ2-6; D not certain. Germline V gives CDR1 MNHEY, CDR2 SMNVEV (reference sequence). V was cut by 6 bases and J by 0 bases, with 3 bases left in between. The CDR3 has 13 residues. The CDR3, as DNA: TGTGCCAGCAGGAGCTCTGGGGCCAACGTCCTGACTTTC. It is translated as CASRSSGANVLTF.

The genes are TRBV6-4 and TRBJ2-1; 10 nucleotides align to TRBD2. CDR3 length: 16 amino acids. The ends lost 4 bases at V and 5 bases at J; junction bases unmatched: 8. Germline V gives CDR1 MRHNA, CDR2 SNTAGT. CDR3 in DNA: TGTGCCAGCAGTGCCGCGGGGCTAGCGGGGGACAATGAGCAGTTCTTC. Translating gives CASSAAGLAGDNEQFF.